This record concerns one T cell receptor (beta chain) sequence. Its cognate antigen is unknown. Germline and junction disagree at one end, which may indicate a read error. For the second PCR, which ran for about 6 to 11 cycles, a sample-barcoded 5' primer and a J-beta primer mix were used. TCRdb fed the 5' RACE reads into MiXCR, producing one record per CDR3 protein. The sample has around 1.7 million distinct CDR3 sequences; 28% are singletons. The data belong to a study of blood T cells in healthy people across ages. Study-wide findings and caveats: CMV infection status of these donors was not known. Long-lived donors had more naive CD4+ cells and higher diversity than aged donors. Researchers said unsorted PBMCs prevented a conclusive naive versus antigen-experienced comparison.

The CDR3 is 14 amino acids. Germline CDR1 is LNHDA and CDR2 is SQIVND (reference sequence). Input material: blood. The gene calls are TRBV19 and TRBJ2-5, with D tentatively TRBD2 (6 bases). This TCR was recovered from a woman in her thirties in good health. CDR3 nucleotides: TGTGCCCGTAGTATTATCGTTAGCGGCGAGACCCAGTACTTC. Encoded protein: CARSIIVSGETQYF.